A single T cell receptor (beta chain) is shown here with its context. These data are taken from a study of T cell changes during pregnancy in multiple sclerosis. The germline V gene encodes CDR1 MNHEY and CDR2 SVGAGI. This CDR3 spans 14 amino acids. V shed 3 bases and J 9 bases; nucleotides not matched to a gene: 7. Sequenced by immunoSEQ multiplex PCR; TCRdb stores in-frame clones only, minus some. Among around 34,000 clones, about nine tenths were seen once, and the ten largest hold roughly 4.5%. The J gene is TRBJ2-1, the V gene TRBV6-5, with 8 bases matching TRBD2. The receptor comes from a female donor with multiple sclerosis, enrolled in a pregnancy study. Sequencing was performed on CD8+ T cells from peripheral blood mononuclear cells, taken after pregnancy. The CDR3 DNA is TGTGCCAGCAGTTATATCGGACTAGCTATTGAGCAGTTCTTC. This encodes CASSYIGLAIEQFF.